This T cell receptor (beta chain) was profiled in a study of T cell changes during pregnancy in multiple sclerosis. CDR1 is GTSNPN, CDR2 SVGIG, per germline (reference sequence). V was pared by 2 bases and J by 6 bases, with 10 bases of the junction left unmatched. The CDR3 runs 16 residues. TCRdb keeps only in-frame clones here, not all; method: immunoSEQ multiplex PCR. The data hold tens of thousands of clones, with around 89% observed a single time. This receptor was identified in a female donor in good health, enrolled as a control in a pregnancy study. The V gene is TRBV30, the J gene TRBJ2-3; 11 nucleotides line up with TRBD2. Sequences were derived from CD4+ T cells from peripheral blood mononuclear cells, sampled in the first trimester of pregnancy. The CDR3 nucleotides are TGTGCCTGGAGTACCCGTCTAGCGGGGGGTTCGGATACGCAGTATTTT. This gives the protein CAWSTRLAGGSDTQYF.